This T cell receptor beta chain was documented in a study of CD8+ T cells in alopecia areata. For the study at large: The share of scalp area affected provided the severity score for treated patients.

Treatment noted: oral pan-JAK inhibitor, 5-10 mg twice daily. Separation by sorting yielded CD4+ and CD8+ T cells from PBMCs. Notes on the study in general: Patients shared TCRs less clearly than mice did, possibly owing to HLA.

Extracted RNA was reverse transcribed into cDNA, the sequencing template. The protocol was immunoSEQ multiplex PCR, while the TCRdb copy is restricted to in-frame clones and leaves out a portion. The table lists 95,000 to 100,000 clones, more than 55% of them singletons. Worth noting for this clone: What it recognizes is unknown.

J lost 6 bases, V lost 5 bases, and 2 bases had no gene match. CDR3 size: 14 residues. CDR1 is MNHEY and CDR2 is SVGAGI in the germline V gene. The rearrangement links TRBV6-5 to TRBJ2-4; 12 positions agree with TRBD1. The input for sequencing was CD8+ T cells sorted from blood, taken at week 4, from a patient treated with tofacitinib. The receptor was derived from a human donor with alopecia areata. CDR3 region: CASSGTGGRNIQYF. DNA for the CDR3: TGTGCCAGCAGTGGGACAGGGGGCAGAAACATTCAGTACTTC.